The 32 T cell receptor beta chains below come from one sample, sequenced in a study of T cells in Graves' hyperthyroidism and ophthalmopathy. It was RNA transcripts that yielded the amplified TCR beta CDR3 regions. An initial round of RT-PCR targeting the TCR CDR3 relied on the HTBI primer set. TCRdb called the multiplex PCR reads again in MiXCR, with one record for every CDR3 protein. The sample lists 610,000 or so distinct CDR3 sequences, roughly 46% occurring once. What was sequenced was peripheral blood or thyroid tissue (not recorded which). The source is a woman aged 18-29 years with Graves' hyperthyroidism.

The rearrangement uses TRBV7-6 and TRBJ1-2; 7 nucleotides match TRBD1. The germline V gene encodes CDR1 SGHVS and CDR2 FNYEAQ. With V trimmed by 5 bases and J by 8 bases, 8 bases remained unmatched. The CDR3 spans 13 residues. The CDR3 DNA follows: TGTGCCAGCAGCCGGGACAGCAAAAGGGGCTACACCTTC. Translated: CASSRDSKRGYTF.

In DNA form, the CDR3 reads TGTGCCAGCTCACCACGGGGGCTCTCTGGAAACACCATATATTTT. Translated, it gives CASSPRGLSGNTIYF. This rearrangement joins TRBV18 to TRBJ1-3, with D tentatively TRBD1 (6 bases). This CDR3 region has 15 residues. Germline V gives CDR1 KGHSH, CDR2 LQKENI. V gave up 1 base and J gave up 0 bases, with 7 bases separating them.

This clonotype has ten or more counts. The CDR3 sequence: CASSIRQGVRTEAFF. DNA of the CDR3: TGCGCCAGCAGCATACGACAGGGGGTGCGCACTGAAGCTTTCTTT. The V and J genes are TRBV5-1 and TRBJ1-1, with 9 bases identical to TRBD1. The V gene's germline CDR1 is SGHRS and CDR2 YFSETQ. The V gene end was trimmed by 4 bases and the J gene end by 4 bases; junction bases not matched to a gene: 8. The CDR3 spans 15 residues. Filled out from reference TRBV5-1 and TRBJ1-1, the complete variable domain reads KAGVTQTPRYLIKTRGQQVTLSCSPISGHRSVSWYQQTPGQGLQFLFEYFSETQRNKGNFPGRFSGRQFSNSRSEMNVSTLELGDSALYLCASSIRQGVRTEAFFGQGTRLTVV.

This clonotype was found many times. This sequence joins TRBV6-2 or TRBV6-3 and TRBJ1-5; TRBD1 might be the D (5 bases). CDR1 MNHEY and CDR2 SVGEGT come from the germline V gene. The CDR3 has 13 amino acids. V dropped 5 bases and J dropped 4 bases, with 9 bases sitting between them. The CDR3 region has the DNA TGTGCCAGCAGTATCCGACAGAATCAGCCCCAGCATTTT. It specifies CASSIRQNQPQHF.

J is TRBJ2-7 and V is TRBV7-9; 10 bases are a match to TRBD2. V lost 2 bases, J lost 7 bases, and 8 bases stayed unmatched. The germline V gene has CDR1 SEHNR and CDR2 FQNEAQ (reference sequence). CDR3 length equals 15 residues. The CDR3 loop reads CASSLLAGVTNEQYF. DNA for the CDR3: TGTGCCAGCAGCTTACTAGCGGGGGTTACCAATGAGCAGTACTTC.

The V gene is TRBV7-2, the J gene TRBJ1-1; D is perhaps TRBD1 (5 bases). The germline V gene encodes CDR1 SGHTA and CDR2 FQGNSA. This CDR3 spans 16 amino acids. V lost 5 bases to trimming and J lost 0 bases, with 16 bases between them. This CDR3 is CASSVQLGTVNTEAFF. As DNA, the CDR3 is TGTGCCAGCAGCGTCCAACTTGGGACGGTGAACACTGAAGCTTTCTTT.

Ten or more counts support this clonotype. The gene calls are TRBV20-1 and TRBJ2-5, with D maybe TRBD1 (6 bases). Germline CDR1 is DFQATT and CDR2 is SNEGSKA (reference sequence). Trimming cost V 4 bases and J 5 bases, with 14 bases left between them. This CDR3 has 13 residues. CDR3 sequence (DNA): TGCAGTGCTACGAAACAGGGTGACGAGACCCAGTACTTC. It codes for CSATKQGDETQYF.

The chain employs TRBV20-1 and TRBJ2-5; 14 bases align to TRBD2. Losses at the gene ends were 6 bases for V and 3 bases for J; bases not matched to a gene: 6. This CDR3 spans 15 amino acids. Looked up from germline, CDR1 is DFQATT and CDR2 is SNEGSKA (reference sequence). The CDR3 DNA follows: TGCAGTGCGACGGGACTAGCGGGAGCAAAAGAGACCCAGTACTTC. This codes for CSATGLAGAKETQYF.

The V call is TRBV2, the J call TRBJ2-5; 7 nucleotides line up with TRBD1. The CDR3 sequence is 15 residues long. Germline V gives CDR1 SNHLY, CDR2 FYNNEI. With V trimmed by 2 bases and J by 9 bases, 12 bases remained unmatched. The CDR3 region is CASSEIGTEDQPQYF. The CDR3, as DNA: TGTGCCAGCAGTGAAATCGGGACAGAGGATCAGCCCCAGTACTTC.

The V gene is TRBV19, the J gene TRBJ1-2; 8 bases are a match to TRBD1. The germline CDR1 and CDR2 sequences are LNHDA and SQIVND (reference sequence). The ends lost 9 bases at V and 4 bases at J; junction bases unmatched: 7. This CDR3 is built from 13 residues. The CDR3 nucleotides are TGTGCCAGCCTGGACAGGGCGATCTATGGCTACACCTTC. It codes for CASLDRAIYGYTF.

This clonotype was recorded many times. V gene TRBV12-3 or TRBV12-4 combines with J gene TRBJ2-6, with TRBD1 matching over 8 bases. This CDR3 has 16 amino acids. The V segment lost 4 bases and the J segment 4 bases; nucleotides outside the gene matches: 6. DNA of the CDR3: TGTGCCAGCAGTTCCGGGACAGGTTCGGGGGCCAACGTCCTGACTTTC. Protein: CASSSGTGSGANVLTF.

V is TRBV4-1 and J is TRBJ2-2; D possibly corresponds to TRBD1 (6 bases). Trimming stripped 0 bases from V and 8 bases from J, with 10 bases between. The germline CDR1 and CDR2 sequences are MGHRA and YSYEKL. The CDR3 totals 14 residues. CDR3 residues: CASSQDQGTGELFF. CDR3 DNA sequence: TGCGCCAGCAGCCAAGATCAGGGGACAGGGGAGCTGTTTTTT.

This clonotype came up a few times. The rearrangement joins TRBV5-1 to TRBJ2-5, with D possibly called TRBD1 or TRBD2 (5 bases each). Trimming removed 4 bases from V and 1 base from J, with 8 bases in between. The germline CDR1 and CDR2 sequences are SGHRS and YFSETQ. The CDR3 contains 13 residues. The CDR3 nucleotides read TGCGCCAGCAGCCGGGGCAGCCAAGAGACCCAGTACTTC. Amino acid sequence: CASSRGSQETQYF.

This clonotype was counted ten times or more. The chain couples TRBV7-2 to TRBJ2-5; TRBD1 is a possible D gene (5 bases). Trimming cost V 5 bases and J 6 bases, with 16 bases left between them. Germline CDR1 reads SGHTA; CDR2 reads FQGNSA. The CDR3 sequence is 14 residues long. The CDR3 loop is CASSLHGQGKTQYF. The CDR3 DNA follows: TGTGCCAGCAGCCTACACGGGCAGGGAAAGACCCAGTACTTC.

This clonotype has just one count. The chain employs TRBV5-4 and TRBJ2-5; 7 bases fit TRBD2. Germline V CDR1 and CDR2: SGHNT, YYREEE (reference sequence). The CDR3 is 14 residues long. Trimming cost V 10 bases and J 2 bases; bases outside gene matches: 11. This CDR3 reads CALWLAGSQETQYF. The CDR3 DNA reads TGTGCCCTGTGGTTAGCGGGCAGTCAAGAGACCCAGTACTTC.

V is TRBV2 and J is TRBJ1-2, with D perhaps TRBD1 (5 bases). This CDR3 contains 12 residues. Trimming stripped 5 bases from V and 8 bases from J, with 12 bases between. Germline loops: CDR1 SNHLY, CDR2 FYNNEI. CDR3 residues: CASSSGTIGYTF. In DNA form, the CDR3 reads TGTGCCAGCAGTAGCGGGACGATCGGCTACACCTTC.

J is TRBJ2-7 and V is TRBV6-1; 7 bases align to TRBD1. V shed 7 bases, J shed 2 bases, and the junction held 8 bases outside the gene matches. The CDR3 extends over 14 amino acids. The germline CDR1 and CDR2 sequences are MNHNS and SASEGT. DNA of the CDR3: TGTGCCAGCACCGGGACAGCCGTAACCTACGAGCAGTACTTC. Residues: CASTGTAVTYEQYF.

This clonotype has a handful of counts. An end of the junction does not agree with germline; a read error may underlie this. The CDR3, as DNA: TGTGCCAGCAGCTCATCGTACGAGCAGCACTTC. It specifies CASSSSYEQHF. The chain couples TRBV9 to TRBJ2-5, with D hard to call. This CDR3 comprises 11 residues. CDR1 and CDR2 from the germline V gene are SGDLS and YYNGEE.

The chain has TRBV11-2 and TRBJ2-5, with a possible D match to TRBD2 (6 bases). Germline CDR1 reads SGHAT; CDR2 reads FQNNGV. The CDR3 is 17 amino acids. Trimming stripped 5 bases from V and 2 bases from J, with 21 bases between. In nucleotides, the CDR3 is TGTGCCAGCAGCGACGGGCTTTGGGGGAGGATTCAAGAGACCCAGTACTTC. It codes for CASSDGLWGRIQETQYF.

The chain has TRBV29-1 and TRBJ1-2; D is unresolved. Trimming left V 4 bases short and J 3 bases short, with 15 bases between. The CDR3 extends over 14 amino acids. CDR1 SQVTM and CDR2 ANQGSEA come from the germline V gene. DNA for the CDR3: TGCAGCGTTGTGAGGCGAGCCTTGGACTATGGCTACACCTTC. Its protein is CSVVRRALDYGYTF.

The sample holds a few counts of this clonotype. V gene TRBV29-1 combines with J gene TRBJ1-2; D might be TRBD1 (6 bases). This CDR3 comprises 11 residues. CDR1 is SQVTM, CDR2 ANQGSEA, per germline. CDR3 DNA: TGCAGTCGGGACACCAACTATGGCTACACCTTC. Its protein is CSRDTNYGYTF.

Comment on this clonotype: Its ends do not fully match the called genes, so a read error is possible. The genes are TRBV7-2 and TRBJ2-2; D is perhaps TRBD1 or TRBD2 (7 bases each). This CDR3 spans 13 amino acids. The germline V gene has CDR1 SGHTA and CDR2 FQGNSA. This CDR3 is CASSQGGAGGLFF. CDR3 coding DNA: TGCGCCAGCAGCCAAGGGGGGGCAGGGGGGCTGTTTTTT.

V and J are TRBV12-3 or TRBV12-4 and TRBJ2-5, with 13 bases aligning to TRBD2. The CDR3 extends over 16 amino acids. The V gene end was trimmed by 7 bases and the J gene end by 1 base; junction bases not matched to a gene: 6. The CDR3 DNA follows: TGTGCCAGCAAGCGGACTAGCGGGGGAGGCCAAGAGACCCAGTACTTC. This codes for CASKRTSGGGQETQYF.

This clonotype has ten or more counts. The rearrangement links TRBV7-6 to TRBJ2-5; D gene uncertain. This CDR3 has 13 amino acids. From germline, CDR1 is SGHVS and CDR2 FNYEAQ. The ends were cut back, 1 base at V and 2 bases at J, with 5 bases in the middle. Written as DNA, the CDR3 is TGTGCCAGCAGCTTAGAGGTACAAGAGACCCAGTACTTC. Its protein product is CASSLEVQETQYF.

This clonotype was found many times. The rearrangement uses TRBV9 and TRBJ2-7, with 12 positions matching TRBD2. Trimming removed 4 bases from V and 6 bases from J; junction bases left unmatched: 5. There are 14 residues in the CDR3. CDR1 and CDR2 (germline): SGDLS, YYNGEE. CDR3 amino acids: CASSTGLAGTEQYF. The CDR3 DNA reads as TGTGCCAGCAGCACGGGACTAGCGGGTACCGAGCAGTACTTC.

This clonotype was detected only a few times. The gene calls are TRBV6-6 and TRBJ1-5, with 9 bases aligning to TRBD1. V gave up 6 bases and J gave up 6 bases; unmatched junction bases: 12. The germline gives CDR1 MNHNY, CDR2 SVGAGI (reference sequence). The CDR3 covers 16 residues. In DNA, the CDR3 is TGTGCCAGCAGACCGGGACAGGGACTCGTAACTCAGCCCCAGCATTTT. It specifies CASRPGQGLVTQPQHF.

This clonotype was detected only a few times. The CDR3 coding sequence is TGTGCCAGCACCCTTTGGGGCGGGAAGGGCACCGGGGAGCTGTTTTTT. This sequence encodes CASTLWGGKGTGELFF. V usage is TRBV12-3 or TRBV12-4 and J usage is TRBJ2-2, with D maybe TRBD2 (6 bases). This CDR3 has 16 residues. V was pared by 7 bases and J by 4 bases, with 19 bases between.

This clonotype came up many times. The chain combines TRBV7-9 with TRBJ1-2; the D gene is possibly TRBD1 (6 bases). CDR1 is SEHNR and CDR2 is FQNEAQ in the germline V gene (reference sequence). The CDR3 has 14 residues. With 5 bases removed from V and 6 bases from J, the gap between germline ends came to 16 bases. CDR3 coding DNA: TGTGCCAGCAGCGTTATCGACAGGCTCGATGGCTACACCTTC. The encoded protein is CASSVIDRLDGYTF.

This clonotype was observed at least ten times. The chain uses TRBV15 and TRBJ1-1, with D perhaps TRBD1 (6 bases). Per the germline V gene, CDR1 is LNHNV and CDR2 is YYDKDF (reference sequence). This CDR3 has 14 residues. V was clipped by 0 bases and J by 1 base, with 6 bases between them. CDR3 residues: CATSREQGNTEAFF. DNA of the CDR3: TGTGCCACCAGCAGAGAACAGGGGAACACTGAAGCTTTCTTT.

The chain links TRBV7-3 to TRBJ1-4, with 7 bases lining up with TRBD1. Germline loops: CDR1 SGHTA, CDR2 FQGTGA. The CDR3 has 13 residues. With V trimmed by 5 bases and J by 8 bases, 5 bases remained unmatched. CDR3 protein: CASSQGEGEKLFF. Written as DNA, the CDR3 is TGTGCCAGCAGCCAGGGGGAGGGCGAAAAACTGTTTTTT.

This clonotype has a count of ten or more. The rearrangement joins TRBV15 to TRBJ1-5, with D perhaps matching TRBD1 (5 bases). The germline V gene has CDR1 LNHNV and CDR2 YYDKDF (reference sequence). V was trimmed by 5 bases and J by 2 bases, leaving 13 bases between them. CDR3 length: 15 residues. The CDR3 nucleotides are TGTGCCACCAGCTTCCTGTGGGGGGGCAATCAGCCCCAGCATTTT. Protein product: CATSFLWGGNQPQHF.

In this sample, this clonotype turned up many times. The chain uses TRBV27 and TRBJ1-5; 7 bases match TRBD1. The CDR3 runs 16 residues. V lost 5 bases, J lost 0 bases, and 7 bases stayed unmatched. The germline CDR1 and CDR2 sequences are MNHEY and SMNVEV (reference sequence). As DNA, the CDR3 is TGTGCCAGCAGTCCTGGGACAGCTTATAGCAATCAGCCCCAGCATTTT. Translation gives CASSPGTAYSNQPQHF.